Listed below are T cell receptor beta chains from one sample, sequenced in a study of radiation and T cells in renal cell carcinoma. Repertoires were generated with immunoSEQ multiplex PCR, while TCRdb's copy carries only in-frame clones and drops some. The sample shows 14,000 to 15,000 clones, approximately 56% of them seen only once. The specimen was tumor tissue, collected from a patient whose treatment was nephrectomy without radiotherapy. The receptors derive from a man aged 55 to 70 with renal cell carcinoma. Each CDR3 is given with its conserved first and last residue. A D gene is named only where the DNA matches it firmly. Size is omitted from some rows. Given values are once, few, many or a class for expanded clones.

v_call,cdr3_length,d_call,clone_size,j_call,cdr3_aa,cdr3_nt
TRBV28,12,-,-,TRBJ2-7,CASSFSEYEQYF,TGTGCCAGCAGTTTTTCGGAATACGAGCAGTACTTC
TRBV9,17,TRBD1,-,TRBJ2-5,CASSVERSGGFQETQYF,TGTGCCAGCAGCGTAGAGCGGTCAGGGGGCTTTCAGGAGACCCAGTACTTC
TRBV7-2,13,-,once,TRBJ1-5,CASSQPNNQPQHF,TGTGCCAGCAGCCAGCCCAACAATCAGCCCCAGCATTTT
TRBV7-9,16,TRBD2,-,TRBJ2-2,CASSFSTGGLPGELFF,TGTGCCAGCAGCTTTTCGACGGGGGGGCTGCCCGGGGAGCTGTTTTTT
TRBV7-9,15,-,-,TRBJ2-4,CASSLVGSNIHIQYF,TGTGCCAGCAGCTTAGTAGGGAGTAATATCCACATTCAGTACTTC
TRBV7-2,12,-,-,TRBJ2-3,CASGGRTDTQYF,TGTGCCAGCGGTGGCCGCACAGATACGCAGTATTTT
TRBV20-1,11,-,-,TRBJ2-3,CSAREADTQYF,TGCAGTGCTAGAGAAGCAGATACGCAGTATTTT
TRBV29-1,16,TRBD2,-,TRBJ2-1,CSVIAQTSVTYNEQFF,TGCAGCGTTATAGCTCAAACTAGCGTCACCTACAATGAGCAGTTCTTC
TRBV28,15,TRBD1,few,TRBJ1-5,CASSLSTGGNQPQHF,TGTGCCAGCAGTTTATCAACAGGGGGCAATCAGCCCCAGCATTTT
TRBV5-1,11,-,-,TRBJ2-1,CASTTGNEQFF,TGCGCCAGCACCACGGGCAATGAGCAGTTCTTC
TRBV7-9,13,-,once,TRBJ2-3,CASLAGSTDTQYF,TGTGCCAGCCTGGCAGGGAGCACAGATACGCAGTATTTT
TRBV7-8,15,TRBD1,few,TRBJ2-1,CASINRDRPYNEQFF,TGTGCCAGCATCAACCGGGACAGACCCTACAATGAGCAGTTCTTC
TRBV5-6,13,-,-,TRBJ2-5,CASSHPMGETQYF,TGTGCCAGCAGCCACCCGATGGGAGAGACCCAGTACTTC
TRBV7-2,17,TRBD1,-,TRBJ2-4,CASSRTGTALAKNIQYF,TGTGCCAGCAGCCGGACCGGGACAGCCCTAGCCAAAAACATTCAGTACTTC
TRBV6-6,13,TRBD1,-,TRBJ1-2,CASSATGVRGYTF,TGTGCCAGCAGTGCGACAGGGGTGAGAGGCTACACCTTC
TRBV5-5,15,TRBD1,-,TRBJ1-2,CASSLASGTGGGYTF,TGTGCCAGCAGCTTGGCCTCCGGGACAGGGGGTGGCTACACCTTC
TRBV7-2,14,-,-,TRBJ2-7,CASSLTVGSYEQYF,TGTGCCAGCAGCTTAACAGTCGGATCCTACGAGCAGTACTTC
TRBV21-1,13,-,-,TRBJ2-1,CASSKRVDDEQFF,TGTGCCAGCAGCAAAAGGGTTGATGATGAGCAGTTCTTC
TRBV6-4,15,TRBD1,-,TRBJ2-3,CASSITGDGTDTQYF,TGTGCCAGCAGCATTACAGGGGACGGCACAGATACGCAGTATTTT
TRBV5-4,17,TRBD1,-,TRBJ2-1,CASSFYGGTGVRNEQFF,TGTGCCAGCAGTTTTTATGGTGGGACAGGGGTGAGGAATGAGCAGTTCTTC
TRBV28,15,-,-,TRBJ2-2,CASSRLGQNTGELFF,TGTGCCAGCAGTCGTTTGGGACAGAACACCGGGGAGCTGTTTTTT
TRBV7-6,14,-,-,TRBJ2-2,CASSLGQFAGELFF,TGTGCCAGCAGCTTAGGACAGTTCGCCGGGGAGCTGTTTTTT
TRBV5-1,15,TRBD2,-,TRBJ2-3,CASSLGWGGTDTQYF,TGCGCCAGCAGCTTGGGCTGGGGAGGGACAGATACGCAGTATTTT
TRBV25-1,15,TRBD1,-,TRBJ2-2,CASSGTGVDTGELFF,TGTGCCAGCAGCGGGACAGGGGTCGACACCGGGGAGCTGTTTTTT
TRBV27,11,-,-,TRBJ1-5,CASSLNRGPGF,TGTGCCAGCAGTTTAAATCGGGGCCCGGGTTTT
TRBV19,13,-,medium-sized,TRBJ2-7,CASSRTLSYEQYF,TGTGCCAGTAGTCGGACACTCTCCTACGAGCAGTACTTC
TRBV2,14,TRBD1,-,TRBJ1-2,CASRLTGTAFGYTF,TGTGCCAGCAGGCTCACCGGGACAGCTTTCGGCTACACCTTC
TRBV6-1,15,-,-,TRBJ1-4,CASSEFVAQNEKLFF,TGTGCCAGCAGTGAATTTGTGGCGCAGAATGAAAAACTGTTTTTT
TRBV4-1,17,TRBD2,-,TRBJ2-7,CASSQQTSGSILYEQYF,TGCGCCAGCAGCCAACAGACTAGCGGGAGTATTCTGTACGAGCAGTACTTC
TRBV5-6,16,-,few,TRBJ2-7,CASSSGPGAGSYEQYF,TGTGCCAGCAGCTCCGGTCCGGGAGCTGGATCCTACGAGCAGTACTTC
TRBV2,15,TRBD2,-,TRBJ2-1,CASKRTSGAYNEQFF,TGTGCCAGCAAGAGAACTAGCGGGGCCTACAATGAGCAGTTCTTC
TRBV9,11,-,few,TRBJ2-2,CASQGGGELFF,TGTGCCAGCCAGGGGGGCGGGGAGCTGTTTTTT
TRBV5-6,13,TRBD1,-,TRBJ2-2,CASSLTGTGELFF,TGTGCCAGCAGCCTGACAGGGACCGGGGAGCTGTTTTTT
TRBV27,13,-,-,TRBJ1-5,CATAPWGSQPQHF,TGTGCCACCGCGCCGTGGGGCTCTCAGCCCCAGCATTTT
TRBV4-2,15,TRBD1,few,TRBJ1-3,CASSHDRGQGNTIYF,TGTGCCAGCAGCCACGACAGGGGGCAAGGAAACACCATATATTTT
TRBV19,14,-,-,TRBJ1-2,CASSPGGSSGGYTF,TGTGCCAGTAGCCCGGGAGGGTCCAGCGGGGGCTACACCTTC
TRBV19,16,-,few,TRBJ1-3,CASSTSPTGSGNTIYF,TGTGCCAGTAGCACCTCTCCCACGGGCTCTGGAAACACCATATATTTT
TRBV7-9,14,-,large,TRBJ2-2,CASSPQGGHGELFF,TGTGCCAGCAGCCCACAGGGTGGCCACGGGGAGCTGTTTTTT
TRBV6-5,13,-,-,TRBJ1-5,CASREREYQPQHF,TGTGCCAGCAGGGAAAGGGAGTATCAGCCCCAGCATTTT
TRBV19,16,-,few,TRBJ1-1,CASSTHRRLMNTEAFF,TGTGCCAGTAGTACCCACAGACGCCTCATGAACACTGAAGCTTTCTTT
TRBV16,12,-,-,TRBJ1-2,CASSPGADGYTF,TGTGCCAGCAGCCCCGGGGCGGATGGCTACACCTTC
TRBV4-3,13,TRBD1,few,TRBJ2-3,CASSRTTGDTQYF,TGCGCCAGCAGCCGGACGACAGGGGATACGCAGTATTTT
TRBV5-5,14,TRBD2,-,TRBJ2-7,CASSSGTSNDEQYF,TGTGCCAGCAGCTCCGGGACTAGCAACGACGAGCAGTACTTC
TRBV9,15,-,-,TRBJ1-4,CASSVGPSFNEKLFF,TGTGCCAGCAGCGTAGGCCCATCTTTTAATGAAAAACTGTTTTTT
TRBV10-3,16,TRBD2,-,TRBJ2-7,CAISPGLAGANYEQYF,TGTGCCATCAGTCCGGGACTAGCGGGAGCCAATTACGAGCAGTACTTC
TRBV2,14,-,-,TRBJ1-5,CASSRSRSNQPQHF,TGTGCCAGCAGTCGGAGTAGGAGCAATCAGCCCCAGCATTTT
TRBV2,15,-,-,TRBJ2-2,CASSGQAANTGELFF,TGTGCCAGCAGTGGGCAGGCAGCAAACACCGGGGAGCTGTTTTTT
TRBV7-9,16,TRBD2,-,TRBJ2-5,CASSPLRRGNQETQYF,TGTGCCAGCAGCCCTCTGAGGCGGGGGAATCAAGAGACCCAGTACTTC
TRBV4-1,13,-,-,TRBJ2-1,CASSPTNGPEQFF,TGCGCCAGCAGCCCTACCAACGGTCCGGAGCAGTTCTTC
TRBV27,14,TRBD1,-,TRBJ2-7,CASSTGTERREQYF,TGTGCCAGCAGTACCGGGACAGAGCGGAGAGAGCAGTACTTC
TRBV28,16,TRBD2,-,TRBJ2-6,CASIRRGGTGANVLTF,TGTGCCAGCATTCGGCGGGGGGGAACTGGGGCCAACGTCCTGACTTTC
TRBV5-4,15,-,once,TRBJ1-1,CASSLFSRENTEAFF,TGTGCCAGCAGCTTGTTTTCCCGGGAGAACACTGAAGCTTTCTTT
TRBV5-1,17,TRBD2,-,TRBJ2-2,CASSPGTSGGAYGELFF,TGCGCCAGCAGCCCCGGGACTAGCGGGGGGGCGTATGGGGAGCTGTTTTTT
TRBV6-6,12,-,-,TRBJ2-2,CASSYSTGELFF,TGTGCCAGCAGTTACTCGACCGGGGAGCTGTTTTTT
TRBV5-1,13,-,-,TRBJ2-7,CASSLSLPYEQYF,TGCGCCAGCAGCTTGTCCCTCCCCTACGAGCAGTACTTC
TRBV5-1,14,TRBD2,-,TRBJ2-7,CASSLTSQGYEQYF,TGCGCCAGCAGCCTGACTAGCCAAGGCTACGAGCAGTACTTC
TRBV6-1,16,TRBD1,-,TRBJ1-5,CASSERGQGSNQPQHF,TGTGCCAGCAGTGAAAGGGGACAGGGATCAAATCAGCCCCAGCATTTT
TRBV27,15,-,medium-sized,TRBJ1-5,CASSSRPLGNQPQHF,TGTGCCAGCAGTTCGCGACCCCTGGGCAATCAGCCCCAGCATTTT
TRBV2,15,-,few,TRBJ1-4,CAFRSRTGEQEKLFF,TGTGCCTTCAGGTCGAGAACGGGGGAGCAGGAAAAACTGTTTTTT